The clone carrying this TCR beta chain was observed a handful of times. No antigen is known for it. In the PCR, 60 Vbeta and 13 Jbeta primers were used. Sequencing used immunoSEQ multiplex PCR; TCRdb keeps in-frame clones, though not all of them. The table lists just under 95,000 clones, roughly 80% of them singletons, with approximately 7% in the top ten. These data originate in a study of cytomegalovirus exposure and HLA in healthy donors. General study findings and limits: Solely CMV serostatus was available to characterize immune exposure.

The CDR3 is 12 residues long. Germline loops: CDR1 SNHLY, CDR2 FYNNEI. The V and J ends lost 6 bases and 8 bases, in that order; junction bases with no gene match: 3. This TCR derives from a man aged 45 to 65 in good health and CMV-seropositive. The chain employs TRBV2 and TRBJ1-4; the match to TRBD1 covers 7 bases. Sample: PBMCs. CDR3: CASRTGREKLFF. The CDR3, as DNA: TGTGCCAGCAGGACAGGGAGAGAAAAACTGTTTTTT.